The 17 T cell receptor beta chains presented below share a single source sample, sequenced in a study of T-cell memory formation after mild COVID-19. TCRdb re-called the 5' RACE reads with MiXCR, one entry per CDR3 protein. The sample consists of about 270,000 distinct CDR3 sequences, roughly 17% of them appearing once. The sequencing input was PBMCs or a T cell subset sorted from them (not recorded which). These receptors came from a man aged 18 to 35 who had mild COVID-19 (a few samples of this study predate the infection). Cell type and time point are not known.

This clonotype has more than one count but fewer than ten. The chain links TRBV7-2 to TRBJ2-5; no clear D. Germline CDR1 reads SGHTA; CDR2 reads FQGNSA. The CDR3 has 13 residues. Trimming removed 7 bases at V and 1 base at J, with 10 bases between. The CDR3 nucleotides read TGTGCCAGCAACTCTCCCCCCCAAGAGACCCAGTACTTC. This encodes CASNSPPQETQYF.

This clonotype has at least ten counts. The CDR3 is CASTRLSGGALTDTQYF. Written as DNA, the CDR3 is TGCGCCAGCACCCGGCTTAGCGGGGGGGCCCTCACAGATACGCAGTATTTT. The rearrangement links TRBV5-1 to TRBJ2-3; 11 nucleotides line up with TRBD2. CDR1 and CDR2 from the germline V gene are SGHRS and YFSETQ. The J segment lost 2 bases and the V segment lost 6 bases, leaving 11 bases of the junction unmatched. The CDR3 length is 17 residues.

This clonotype was recorded many times. The V call is TRBV7-2, the J call TRBJ2-5; 13 nucleotides align to TRBD2. CDR1 and CDR2 from the germline V gene are SGHTA and FQGNSA. The V segment lost 1 base and the J segment 2 bases; nucleotides outside the gene matches: 4. This CDR3 has 17 amino acids. The CDR3 nucleotides read TGTGCCAGCAGCTTAGTGGGACTAGCGGGGAATCAAGAGACCCAGTACTTC. This codes for CASSLVGLAGNQETQYF.

The rearrangement uses TRBV19 and TRBJ1-5, with D unresolved. V dropped 3 bases and J dropped 4 bases, with 4 bases sitting between them. This CDR3 is built from 12 residues. The germline CDR1 and CDR2 sequences are LNHDA and SQIVND (reference sequence). This CDR3 reads CASSMVNQPQHF. The CDR3 DNA follows: TGTGCCAGTAGTATGGTTAATCAGCCCCAGCATTTT.

This clonotype showed up just a few times. The J gene is TRBJ1-1, the V gene TRBV29-1; the D is unclear. V dropped 7 bases and J dropped 3 bases, with 9 bases sitting between them. This CDR3 is built from 11 residues. Germline CDR1 is SQVTM and CDR2 is ANQGSEA. CDR3 loop: CSGRGHTEAFF. The CDR3 DNA reads TGCAGCGGCCGCGGGCACACTGAAGCTTTCTTT.

This clonotype was counted between two and nine times. The chain couples TRBV7-9 to TRBJ1-1; no clear D gene. V was pared by 3 bases and J by 7 bases, with 6 bases between. The CDR3 contains 11 residues. Germline loops: CDR1 SEHNR, CDR2 FQNEAQ (reference sequence). The CDR3 region is CASSFVGEAFF. CDR3 in DNA: TGTGCCAGCAGCTTCGTAGGTGAAGCTTTCTTT.

This rearrangement joins TRBV6-6 to TRBJ1-3; no firm D call. Per germline, CDR1 MNHNY and CDR2 SVGAGI (reference sequence). This CDR3 region has 14 residues. The ends were cut back, 5 bases at V and 0 bases at J, with 8 bases in the middle. The CDR3 loop reads CASSGRASGNTIYF. The CDR3 nucleotides read TGTGCCAGCAGTGGACGGGCCTCTGGAAACACCATATATTTT.

This clonotype was seen only a few times. The rearrangement uses TRBV4-3 and TRBJ1-1; D is ambiguous. The germline V gene has CDR1 LGHNA and CDR2 YSLEER. Between the trimmed V and J ends, which lost 0 bases and 9 bases, there was a span of 11 bases. This CDR3 region has 13 residues. This chain's CDR3 is CASSQDYFRKAFF. For the CDR3, the DNA is TGCGCCAGCAGCCAAGATTATTTCAGGAAAGCTTTCTTT.

This clonotype was picked up a small number of times. This rearrangement joins TRBV6-5 to TRBJ1-1; possible D gene TRBD1, 5 bases. V was pared by 10 bases and J by 2 bases, with 23 bases between. Germline-derived CDR1 and CDR2 are MNHEY and SVGAGI. The CDR3 totals 16 residues. The CDR3 region is CATKGWTRDENTEAFF. DNA for the CDR3: TGTGCCACCAAGGGGTGGACCAGGGATGAAAACACTGAAGCTTTCTTT.

This clonotype was counted between two and nine times. The CDR3: CASSLISGGLDEQYF. In DNA form, the CDR3 reads TGTGCCAGCAGTTTAATTAGCGGGGGCCTCGACGAGCAGTACTTC. The gene calls are TRBV12-3 or TRBV12-4 and TRBJ2-7, with 9 bases matching TRBD2. The J segment lost 5 bases and the V segment lost 2 bases, leaving 7 bases of the junction unmatched. The CDR3 loop spans 15 amino acids.

This clonotype appeared a few times. The J gene is TRBJ1-6, the V gene TRBV5-6; no definite D call. The CDR3 consists of 16 residues. The germline V and J ends were trimmed by 4 bases and 3 bases, with 14 bases remaining between them. Germline V gene lookup returns CDR1 SGHDT and CDR2 YYEEEE. Written as DNA, the CDR3 is TGTGCCAGCAGCGACAACCCAGGAAACTATAATTCACCCCTCCACTTT. As protein: CASSDNPGNYNSPLHF.

This clonotype was detected many times. The CDR3 DNA reads as TGTGCCAGCAGTCGGTGGGAGACCCAGTACTTC. This encodes CASSRWETQYF. The rearrangement uses TRBV28 and TRBJ2-5, with unresolved D. V was trimmed by 5 bases and J by 5 bases, leaving 6 bases between them. CDR3 length equals 11 residues. CDR1 is MDHEN, CDR2 SYDVKM, per germline.

This clonotype came up many times. The chain carries TRBV12-3 or TRBV12-4 and TRBJ1-3, with D possibly TRBD1 on 5 matching bases. The ends were cut back, 6 bases at V and 0 bases at J, with 12 bases in the middle. The CDR3 covers 15 residues. In nucleotides, the CDR3 is TGTGCCAGCAGACTACAGGTGATCTCTGGAAACACCATATATTTT. Encoded protein: CASRLQVISGNTIYF.

In this sample, this clonotype turned up many times. This chain connects TRBV29-1 to TRBJ2-7, with D perhaps matching TRBD1 (5 bases). The CDR3 sequence is 15 residues long. Between the trimmed V and J ends, which lost 1 base and 4 bases, there was a span of 17 bases. Germline V gives CDR1 SQVTM, CDR2 ANQGSEA. This chain's CDR3 is CSVEGQGSGSYEQYF. The CDR3 DNA reads as TGCAGCGTTGAAGGTCAGGGTTCAGGAAGTTACGAGCAGTACTTC.

This chain links TRBV11-3 with TRBJ2-5; the D is unclear. Germline-derived CDR1 and CDR2 are SGHNT and YENEEA. The V end was cut by 5 bases, the J end by 2 bases, with 6 bases between. This CDR3 region has 12 residues. This CDR3 reads CASSTEQETQYF. CDR3 DNA: TGTGCCAGCAGCACCGAGCAAGAGACCCAGTACTTC.

The V gene is TRBV18, the J gene TRBJ1-6; 10 bases map to TRBD1. The CDR3 is 16 residues long. Trimming removed 3 bases from V and 7 bases from J; junction bases left unmatched: 6. Germline lookup yields CDR1 KGHSH and CDR2 LQKENI. The chain's CDR3 is CASSPVWGQGNSPLHF. DNA for the CDR3: TGTGCCAGCTCACCGGTGTGGGGACAGGGGAATTCACCCCTCCACTTT.

Only a few counts were recorded for this clonotype. The V and J genes are TRBV6-2 or TRBV6-3 and TRBJ2-1; possibly TRBD2 for D (6 bases). The germline V and J ends were trimmed by 6 bases and 4 bases, with 16 bases remaining between them. From germline, CDR1 is MNHEY and CDR2 SVGEGT. The CDR3 covers 15 residues. CDR3 protein: CASSGANGGYNEQFF. The CDR3 nucleotides read TGTGCCAGCAGCGGCGCTAACGGGGGTTACAATGAGCAGTTCTTC.